A single sample gave rise to the 31 T cell receptor beta chains below, sequenced in a study of human T cells and chemical hapten exposure. This sample's time point: patch test 1, 2 weeks after DPC sensitization. Sample treatment: therapeutic diphenylcyclopropenone sensitization with weekly scalp DPC. MiXCR was run by TCRdb on the RACE reads, yielding one entry per CDR3 protein. This table holds some 350,000 distinct CDR3 sequences, 5.5% to 8% found once. Specimen: whole blood, collected in connection with sensitization to the hapten diphenylcyclopropenone (DPC). Receptors were obtained from a woman under 30 with alopecia areata. Some clones in this sample may be carry-over from other donors' samples.

The table lists this clonotype with many counts. The chain employs TRBV6-2 or TRBV6-3 and TRBJ2-3, with 9 bases identical to TRBD2. The CDR3 is made up of 16 amino acids. Germline V gene lookup returns CDR1 MNHEY and CDR2 SVGEGT. V dropped 4 bases and J dropped 7; count of bases not matched to a gene: 12. The CDR3 sequence is CASSFTGTSNPNTQYF. CDR3 in DNA: TGTGCCAGCAGTTTCACCGGGACTAGCAATCCGAATACGCAGTATTTT.

This clonotype appeared a few times. The rearrangement links TRBV7-2 to TRBJ1-6; the match to TRBD1 covers 11 bases. The trim removed 4 bases at V and 10 bases at J, leaving 6 bases unmatched. Germline values: CDR1 SGHTA, CDR2 FQGNSA. The CDR3 spans 15 residues. The CDR3 here is CASSWGQGGGSPLHF. CDR3 bases: TGTGCCAGCAGCTGGGGACAGGGGGGTGGATCACCCCTCCACTTT.

V gene TRBV19 combines with J gene TRBJ1-2; D ambiguous. CDR1 LNHDA and CDR2 SQIVND come from the germline V gene (reference sequence). The CDR3 extends over 14 amino acids. V lost 4 bases to trimming and J lost 4 bases, with 13 bases between them. The CDR3 region has the DNA TGTGCCAGTAGTAAGGTCATGGAGGTCTATGGCTACACCTTC. Translating it yields CASSKVMEVYGYTF.

This clonotype was counted a few times. This chain joins TRBV5-1 and TRBJ1-3; TRBD1 might be the D (6 bases). Trimming pared 0 bases from V and 2 bases from J, leaving 9 bases between. From germline, CDR1 is SGHRS and CDR2 YFSETQ. CDR3 length: 15 amino acids. In nucleotides, the CDR3 is TGCGCCAGCAGCTTGGAGGGGGGCGCTGGAAACACCATATATTTT. Translation: CASSLEGGAGNTIYF.

This clonotype was detected a few times. For the CDR3, the DNA is TGTGCCAGCAGTTTAGCCCGGACAGGGGGATTCTACAATGAGCAGTTCTTC. The encoded protein is CASSLARTGGFYNEQFF. The chain carries TRBV12-3 or TRBV12-4 and TRBJ2-1; 10 bases agree with TRBD1. The junction had 5 bases not matched to a gene; V was cut back by 0 bases and J by 3 bases. The CDR3 runs to 17 residues.

This clonotype was seen a few times. A read error may account for a junction end that differs from germline. The rearrangement links TRBV4-3 to TRBJ1-1; D might be TRBD1 (5 bases). CDR1 and CDR2 (germline): LGHNA, YSLEER. The CDR3 contains 11 residues. CDR3 DNA: TGCGCCAGCAGCCTGGGGGAGCGGGGGGTCTTT. It codes for CASSLGERGVF.

The V and J genes are TRBV12-3 or TRBV12-4 and TRBJ2-3, with 9 bases lining up with TRBD2. The V and J ends lost 6 bases and 1 base, in that order; junction bases with no gene match: 11. The CDR3 spans 17 residues. The CDR3 DNA reads TGTGCCAGCAGCCTCCAGAGCGGGGGGTGGGGCACAGATACGCAGTATTTT. It translates to CASSLQSGGWGTDTQYF.

V usage is TRBV5-4 and J usage is TRBJ1-6; unclear D gene. V shed 5 bases and J shed 8 bases, with 14 bases lying between them. The CDR3 contains 14 residues. Germline V gene lookup returns CDR1 SGHNT and CDR2 YYREEE (reference sequence). CDR3 in amino acids: CASRRPDDDSPLHF. The CDR3 DNA follows: TGTGCCAGCAGGCGGCCCGATGACGATTCACCCCTCCACTTT.

This sequence joins TRBV12-3 or TRBV12-4 and TRBJ1-2; D gene unclear. The CDR3 totals 13 residues. V was clipped by 2 bases and J by 4 bases, with 8 bases between them. CDR3 region: CASSLPDTYGYTF. DNA of the CDR3: TGTGCCAGCAGTTTACCAGACACCTATGGCTACACCTTC.

This clonotype appeared a few times. The CDR3 sequence is CASSPYGQGSTKQYF. CDR3 DNA sequence: TGTGCCAGCAGCCCCTACGGACAGGGATCTACGAAGCAGTACTTC. The chain carries TRBV14 and TRBJ2-7; 8 bases align to TRBD1. CDR1 is SGHDN, CDR2 FVKESK, per germline. The CDR3 is 15 amino acids. V lost 4 bases and J lost 8; bases outside the gene matches: 13.

This clonotype was counted a few times. CDR3 DNA sequence: TGCGCCAGCAGCCTCCGGACGGCGGGGGGGCAGACAGATACGCAGTATTTT. Translating it yields CASSLRTAGGQTDTQYF. The V call is TRBV4-1, the J call TRBJ2-3, with 9 bases aligning to TRBD2. This CDR3 is 17 amino acids long. The ends lost 4 bases at V and 3 bases at J; junction bases unmatched: 11. Germline V gene lookup returns CDR1 MGHRA and CDR2 YSYEKL.

In its sample, this clonotype was seen a few times. The chain links TRBV25-1 to TRBJ1-5, with 8 bases fitting TRBD1. V shed 8 bases and J 4 bases; nucleotides not matched to a gene: 10. Per the germline V gene, CDR1 is MGHDK and CDR2 is SYGVNS. This CDR3 contains 15 residues. CDR3 protein: CASSSGGWVNQPQHF. The CDR3 DNA sequence: TGTGCCAGCTCCTCAGGGGGCTGGGTGAATCAGCCCCAGCATTTT.

A few counts support this clonotype. This sequence joins TRBV11-2 and TRBJ2-4; TRBD1 aligns across 9 bases. With V trimmed by 2 bases and J by 6 bases, 8 bases remained unmatched. Germline lookup yields CDR1 SGHAT and CDR2 FQNNGV. The CDR3 has 16 residues. The CDR3 DNA reads as TGTGCCAGCAGCTTATTTTACGCGGACAGGGGAAACATTCAGTACTTC. The encoded protein is CASSLFYADRGNIQYF. The variable domain in full, with the rest retrieved from reference TRBV11-2 and TRBJ2-4, is EAGVAQSPRYKIIEKRQSVAFWCNPISGHATLYWYQQILGQGPKLLIQFQNNGVVDDSQLPKDRFSAERLKGVDSTLKIQPAKLEDSAVYLCASSLFYADRGNIQYFGAGTRLSVL.

This clonotype came up a few times. The chain recombines TRBV6-5 with TRBJ2-3, with 7 bases aligning to TRBD2. With 2 bases clipped from V and 7 bases from J, the junction kept 12 bases outside the gene matches. This CDR3 has 16 residues. Germline V gene data show CDR1 as MNHEY and CDR2 as SVGAGI. The CDR3 reads CASSYSLAGRGNTQYF. In DNA form, the CDR3 reads TGTGCCAGCAGTTACAGCCTCGCGGGGCGGGGGAATACGCAGTATTTT.

The chain carries TRBV27 and TRBJ1-6; D is possibly TRBD1 (5 bases). Per the germline V gene, CDR1 is MNHEY and CDR2 is SMNVEV (reference sequence). This CDR3 comprises 19 residues. V shed 6 bases and J shed 6 bases, with 27 bases lying between them. In DNA, the CDR3 is TGTGCCAGCAGGCAACGGGGGGTTGGAGGTGGAGGAACTAATTCACCCCTCCACTTT. Protein product: CASRQRGVGGGGTNSPLHF.

This clonotype was counted a few times. The gene calls are TRBV4-2 and TRBJ2-7; possibly TRBD2 for D (6 bases). V was clipped by 0 bases and J by 2 bases, with 17 bases between them. This CDR3 spans 17 amino acids. Germline-derived CDR1 and CDR2 are LGHNA and YNFKEQ. The CDR3 DNA reads as TGTGCCAGCAGCCAAGAACTCCCGGGGGTCTTCCCCTACGAGCAGTACTTC. Its translation: CASSQELPGVFPYEQYF.

This clonotype was observed at least ten times. This sequence joins TRBV5-1 and TRBJ2-6; D possibly corresponds to TRBD1 (6 bases). The CDR3 spans 15 residues. Trimming removed 4 bases at V and 2 bases at J, with 10 bases between. Germline V CDR1 and CDR2: SGHRS, YFSETQ. The DNA of the CDR3 is TGCGCCAGCAGCCCGGACAGAACTGGGGCCAACGTCCTGACTTTC. It yields the protein CASSPDRTGANVLTF.

This clonotype appeared many times. The chain links TRBV4-1 to TRBJ2-3; 14 bases match TRBD2. The germline gives CDR1 MGHRA, CDR2 YSYEKL. Trimming at V came to 1 base and at J to 7 bases, leaving 19 bases not matched to a gene. CDR3 length equals 21 residues. CDR3 protein: CASSQGPGLAGGLHPRNTQYF. The CDR3, as DNA: TGCGCCAGCAGCCAAGGGCCTGGACTAGCGGGGGGCCTGCACCCCAGGAATACGCAGTATTTT.

This clonotype has ten or more counts. This chain connects TRBV25-1 to TRBJ2-3; 7 bases are shared with TRBD1. The CDR3 length is 15 residues. Germline lookup yields CDR1 MGHDK and CDR2 SYGVNS. The ends lost 3 bases at V and 2 bases at J; junction bases unmatched: 5. The DNA of the CDR3 is TGTGCCAGCAGTGAGGGGGACAGCGCCACAGATACGCAGTATTTT. Protein sequence: CASSEGDSATDTQYF. The whole variable domain, filled in from reference TRBV25-1 and TRBJ2-3, reads EADIYQTPRYLVIGTGKKITLECSQTMGHDKMYWYQQDPGMELHLIHYSYGVNSTEKGDLSSESTVSRIRTEHFPLTLESARPSHTSQYLCASSEGDSATDTQYFGPGTRLTVL.

This clonotype was counted at least ten times. The chain carries TRBV28 and TRBJ2-1; a weak D match, TRBD2 (7 bases). V gave up 4 bases and J gave up 9 bases, with 16 bases separating them. The germline CDR1 and CDR2 sequences are MDHEN and SYDVKM. The CDR3 has 14 residues. The CDR3 DNA is TGTGCCAGCAGTTCGGCGGGGGCGCTGGGTGAGCAGTTCTTC. It yields the protein CASSSAGALGEQFF.

This clonotype was counted at least ten times. The gene calls are TRBV28 and TRBJ2-7, with 7 positions matching TRBD1. V shed 9 bases, J shed 3 bases, and the junction held 5 bases outside the gene matches. CDR1 MDHEN and CDR2 SYDVKM come from the germline V gene. The CDR3 consists of 12 residues. The CDR3 bases are TGTGCCAGTTCCGACAGGGACTACGAGCAGTACTTC. This encodes CASSDRDYEQYF.

This clonotype was counted at least ten times. The chain recombines TRBV5-1 with TRBJ2-7, with D uncertain. This CDR3 is built from 13 residues. V gave up 0 bases and J gave up 7 bases, with 11 bases separating them. Germline V gives CDR1 SGHRS, CDR2 YFSETQ. CDR3 in DNA: TGCGCCAGCAGCTTGGATAGCCTGGTGGAGCAGTACTTC. Translated: CASSLDSLVEQYF.

The rearrangement links TRBV6-6 to TRBJ2-5, with 7 bases matching TRBD2. Germline CDR1 is MNHNY and CDR2 is SVGAGI (reference sequence). CDR3 length: 14 residues. Trimming cost V 3 bases and J 4 bases; bases outside gene matches: 5. CDR3 coding DNA: TGTGCCAGCAGTTATGCCCGCGGGGGAGAGACCCAGTACTTC. Translated, it gives CASSYARGGETQYF.

This clonotype showed up many times. V gene TRBV20-1 combines with J gene TRBJ1-2, with TRBD1 as a possible D gene (5 bases). Germline CDR1 and CDR2: DFQATT and SNEGSKA (reference sequence). This CDR3 region has 13 residues. V dropped 6 bases and J dropped 7 bases, with 18 bases sitting between them. CDR3 sequence reads: CSAFGRDGSGYTF. DNA of the CDR3: TGCAGTGCCTTTGGCAGGGATGGAAGTGGCTACACCTTC.

This clonotype was observed many times. The rearrangement links TRBV7-2 to TRBJ2-1; 11 nucleotides agree with TRBD2. Germline V gene data show CDR1 as SGHTA and CDR2 as FQGNSA. The length of the CDR3 is 15 residues. Losses at the gene ends were 7 bases for V and 7 bases for J; bases not matched to a gene: 9. The CDR3 spells CASKSLLAGENEQFF. The CDR3 nucleotides read TGTGCCAGCAAATCGTTACTAGCGGGGGAGAATGAGCAGTTCTTC.

This clonotype showed up just a few times. The chain has TRBV18 and TRBJ1-4, with no clear D. The germline V gene has CDR1 KGHSH and CDR2 LQKENI. The V end lost 2 bases, the J end lost 5 bases, and 12 bases lay between the germline ends. This CDR3 region has 15 residues. The CDR3 sequence is CASSPYREPNEKLFF. The CDR3 nucleotides are TGTGCCAGCTCACCATACCGGGAGCCAAATGAAAAACTGTTTTTT.

The genes are TRBV3-1 and TRBJ1-5; D is unresolved. Germline assignment: CDR1 LGHDT and CDR2 YNNKEL (reference sequence). Trimming stripped 1 base from V and 5 bases from J, with 3 bases between. This CDR3 is built from 12 residues. This CDR3 is CASSQADQPQHF. The CDR3, as DNA: TGTGCCAGCAGCCAAGCAGATCAGCCCCAGCATTTT.

This clonotype has ten or more counts. V is TRBV7-6 and J is TRBJ2-3; no definite D call. V was trimmed by 3 bases and J by 0 bases, leaving 7 bases between them. This CDR3 is 14 amino acids long. Looked up from germline, CDR1 is SGHVS and CDR2 is FNYEAQ. The CDR3, as DNA: TGTGCCAGCAGCTTCAGCCCCAGCACAGATACGCAGTATTTT. It encodes CASSFSPSTDTQYF.

This clonotype was counted many times. V gene TRBV29-1 combines with J gene TRBJ1-1; tentative D call: TRBD1 (5 bases). Germline CDR1 and CDR2: SQVTM and ANQGSEA. Trimming pared 1 base from V and 2 bases from J, leaving 8 bases between. The CDR3 runs 13 residues. CDR3 sequence: CSVEGQPNTEAFF. The CDR3 region has the DNA TGCAGCGTTGAAGGACAGCCTAACACTGAAGCTTTCTTT.

The chain joins TRBV18 to TRBJ1-1, with a possible D match to TRBD1 (6 bases). There are 11 residues in the CDR3. The V end lost 5 bases, the J end lost 7 bases, and 8 bases lay between the germline ends. Germline CDR1 and CDR2: KGHSH and LQKENI. Here the CDR3 DNA reads TGTGCCAGCTCATCACAGGGTGAAGCTTTCTTT. It yields the protein CASSSQGEAFF.

V is TRBV2 and J is TRBJ1-6; D ambiguous. CDR1 and CDR2 (germline): SNHLY, FYNNEI. Trimming took 2 bases from V and 8 from J, leaving 10 bases between them. The CDR3 sequence is 14 residues long. Here the CDR3 DNA reads TGTGCCAGCAGTGAAATTTGGGGTGATTCACCCCTCCACTTT. It specifies CASSEIWGDSPLHF.